Shown below are 10 T cell receptor beta chains from a single sample sequenced in a study of Ad26.COV2.S vaccination and SARS-CoV-2 variants. Treatment noted: roughly 20 received Ad26.COV2.S at low or high dose, single or two shots; 5 received placebo; per-sample allocation not given. Sampling took place 63 days after the first vaccine or placebo injection. The protocol was immunoSEQ multiplex PCR, while the TCRdb copy is restricted to in-frame clones and leaves out a portion. The data contain a few hundred thousand clones, 80% to 90% of them singletons. The sample in question was peripheral blood, obtained in a trial of Ad26.COV2.S vaccine versus placebo. These receptor sequences come from a person between 18 and 60 years old who received the Ad26.COV2.S COVID-19 vaccine or a placebo.

The rearrangement links TRBV2 to TRBJ2-2; no clear D gene. The CDR3 runs to 15 residues. Trimming pared 7 bases from V and 1 base from J, leaving 13 bases between. CDR1 SNHLY and CDR2 FYNNEI come from the germline V gene. CDR3 loop: CASTQRQENTGELFF. DNA for the CDR3: TGTGCCAGCACACAACGGCAGGAGAACACCGGGGAGCTGTTTTTT.

In regard to this clone: The same CDR3 can be traced to other DNA sequences in this sample. V gene TRBV7-2 combines with J gene TRBJ1-1, with D hard to call. Germline loops: CDR1 SGHTA, CDR2 FQGNSA. This CDR3 is built from 13 residues. V was cut by 5 bases and J by 2 bases, with 9 bases left in between. This CDR3 reads CASSLSGNTEAFF. The CDR3 DNA is TGTGCCAGCAGCCTATCGGGAAACACTGAAGCTTTCTTT.

A single count supports this clone. This chain uses TRBV4-2 with TRBJ2-3, with D possibly matching TRBD2 (5 bases). The CDR3 is made up of 14 amino acids. With 4 bases removed from V and 4 bases from J, the gap between germline ends came to 12 bases. The germline gives CDR1 LGHNA, CDR2 YNFKEQ. CDR3 loop: CASSLTTGADTQYF. CDR3 nucleotides: TGTGCCAGCAGCCTCACCACCGGGGCAGATACGCAGTATTTT.

The chain combines TRBV7-2 with TRBJ2-6; D not certain. The V end lost 3 bases, the J end lost 2 bases, and 8 bases lay between the germline ends. CDR3 length equals 15 residues. Germline lookup yields CDR1 SGHTA and CDR2 FQGNSA. CDR3 bases: TGTGCCAGCAGCTTCGTTGTGGCTGGGGCCAACGTCCTGACTTTC. Translating it yields CASSFVVAGANVLTF.

CDR3 DNA sequence: TGTGCCAGCAGTTACGCCAGGACCAAAAACATTCAGTACTTC. Its translation is CASSYARTKNIQYF. The V call is TRBV6-2 or TRBV6-3, the J call TRBJ2-4; D is undetermined. Germline values: CDR1 MNHEY, CDR2 SVGEGT. Trimming removed 2 bases at V and 2 bases at J, with 7 bases between. CDR3 length equals 14 residues.

The chain couples TRBV3-1 (or the pseudogene TRBV3-2) to TRBJ2-2; TRBD1 or TRBD2 may be the D gene (5 bases each). V lost 1 base, J lost 9 bases, and 33 bases lay in between. CDR1 and CDR2 from the germline V gene are LGHDT and YNNKEL (reference sequence). The CDR3 extends over 21 amino acids. This chain's CDR3 is CASSQGRLAATGLPRGRELFF. For the CDR3, the DNA is TGTGCCAGCAGCCAAGGAAGGTTGGCGGCAACAGGACTCCCCCGTGGTCGGGAGCTGTTTTTT.

This chain uses TRBV18 with TRBJ1-4; TRBD1 matches at 7 bases. CDR1 is KGHSH, CDR2 LQKENI, per germline. The CDR3 consists of 15 residues. With 6 bases clipped from V and 7 bases from J, the junction kept 11 bases outside the gene matches. The CDR3 bases are TGTGCCAGCTCGCCAGACAGGGCCCCCCTTGAAAAACTGTTTTTT. This translates into CASSPDRAPLEKLFF.

This chain's CDR3 is CASSTPTGRAITEAFF. In nucleotides, the CDR3 is TGTGCCAGCAGTACTCCGACAGGGCGCGCGATCACTGAAGCTTTCTTT. The rearrangement uses TRBV2 and TRBJ1-1, with 7 bases identical to TRBD1. Germline-derived CDR1 and CDR2 are SNHLY and FYNNEI. V lost 5 bases and J lost 4; bases outside the gene matches: 13. The CDR3 loop spans 16 amino acids.

As DNA, the CDR3 is TGTGCCAGCAGGCTAGCGGCGCCCTACGAGCAGTACTTC. Its protein is CASRLAAPYEQYF. The chain employs TRBV12-3 or TRBV12-4 and TRBJ2-7; 7 bases agree with TRBD2. The CDR3 is 13 residues long. The J segment lost 2 bases and the V segment lost 6 bases, leaving 4 bases of the junction unmatched.

The J gene is TRBJ2-3, the V gene TRBV6-5; 10 bases are a match to TRBD1. Germline V CDR1 and CDR2: MNHEY, SVGAGI. J lost 4 bases, V lost 0 bases, and 1 base had no gene match. This CDR3 is 15 amino acids long. CDR3 region: CASSYSGQGADTQYF. The CDR3 nucleotides read TGTGCCAGCAGTTACTCCGGACAGGGGGCAGATACGCAGTATTTT.